This record covers a single T cell receptor (beta chain). Antigen specificity is unknown. 60 Vbeta and 13 Jbeta primers were used in PCR. Sequencing was performed with immunoSEQ multiplex PCR; in TCRdb, only in-frame clones are kept and a portion is missing. In the table there are some 180,000 clones, about 80% of which are singletons. The CDR3 spans 16 residues. After removal of 2 bases from V and 7 bases from J, the junction contained 4 bases not matched to a gene. Germline V gene sequence: CDR1 SGHDT, CDR2 YYEEEE. These data come from a study of cytomegalovirus exposure and HLA in healthy donors. Notes on the study in general: Some segments of the V type, notably TRBV6-2 and TRBV6-3, were excluded as indistinguishable. Specificity for CMV antigens was confirmed in vitro for a few of the CMV-associated chains.

The chain has TRBV5-6 and TRBJ2-1, with 15 positions matching TRBD2. The receptor comes from a woman aged 55 to 70 in good health and CMV-seropositive. Input material: PBMCs. In nucleotides, the CDR3 is TGTGCCAGCAGCTTTCTAGGGACTAGCGGGGGGAATGAGCAGTTCTTC. Residues: CASSFLGTSGGNEQFF.